The sequence of this T cell receptor (beta chain) was determined in a study of CD8 T cells in Susac syndrome. The CDR3 covers 15 residues. The junction had 11 bases not matched to a gene; V was cut back by 3 bases and J by 7 bases. Germline V gene sequence: CDR1 KGHSH, CDR2 LQKENI. The authors reverse transcribed roughly 0.5 to 1 ug RNA with random hexamers. It was immunoSEQ multiplex PCR that amplified TCR beta CDR3 across 54 Vbeta and 13 Jbeta. TCRdb independently ran MiXCR on the immunoSEQ multiplex PCR reads; one entry per CDR3 protein. The sample yields 300,000 or so distinct CDR3 sequences, approximately 90% seen once. The multiple sclerosis control group consisted of treatment-naive patients whose relapsing-remitting disease, which was either stable or active, fulfilled revised McDonald criteria. TEMRA cells underwent FACS enrichment and CD8+ and CD4+ T cells underwent negative isolation.

Sequencing used CD4+ T cells from PBMCs. The receptor was isolated from a human donor with multiple sclerosis. The rearrangement links TRBV18 to TRBJ1-2; TRBD1 agrees at 7 bases. CDR3 nucleotides: TGTGCCAGCTCACCTCGACAGGGCTCCCACTCTGGCTACACCTTC. Encoded protein: CASSPRQGSHSGYTF. Combining the CDR3 with reference TRBV18 and TRBJ1-2 gives the whole variable domain NAGVMQNPRHLVRRRGQEARLRCSPMKGHSHVYWYRQLPEEGLKFMVYLQKENIIDESGMPKERFSAEFPKEGPSILRIQQVVRGDSAAYFCASSPRQGSHSGYTFGSGTRLTVV.